These 32 T cell receptor beta chains were all obtained from the same sample, sequenced in a study of Tregs in tolerant kidney transplant recipients. Using immunoSEQ multiplex PCR, the repertoire was profiled, and TCRdb retains in-frame clones only, with some absent. The repertoire holds 200,000 to 300,000 clones, about four fifths seen once, with 0.64% in the top ten. Sequenced: CD4+ T cells from blood. Receptors were obtained from a human donor in good health.

The chain employs TRBV6-1 and TRBJ1-2; no firm D call. Germline V lookup: CDR1 MNHNS, CDR2 SASEGT. CDR3 length: 14 residues. Trimming stripped 2 bases from V and 4 bases from J, with 11 bases between. As DNA, the CDR3 is TGTGCCAGCAGTGAAAGTAGACACCTCTATGGCTACACCTTC. Amino acid sequence: CASSESRHLYGYTF.

The chain couples TRBV27 to TRBJ1-1, with a tentative D call TRBD1 (5 bases). CDR3 length: 13 residues. The germline gives CDR1 MNHEY, CDR2 SMNVEV (reference sequence). The V and J ends lost 7 bases and 4 bases respectively, with 13 bases between them. DNA for the CDR3: TGTGCCAGCACCCTAAACGGGGGCACTGAAGCTTTCTTT. Translated, it gives CASTLNGGTEAFF.

The chain employs TRBV27 and TRBJ2-7; 7 nucleotides match TRBD1. This CDR3 has 16 amino acids. Trimming took 3 bases from V and 2 from J; bases not matched to a gene: 10. Germline V gives CDR1 MNHEY, CDR2 SMNVEV (reference sequence). In DNA, the CDR3 is TGTGCCAGCAGTTTCCGTCCGACGGGACAGACCTACGAGCAGTACTTC. The encoded protein is CASSFRPTGQTYEQYF.

The chain couples TRBV5-1 to TRBJ1-5, with 9 nucleotides matching TRBD1. CDR3 length: 15 amino acids. From germline, CDR1 is SGHRS and CDR2 YFSETQ. J was trimmed by 7 bases and V by 2 bases; bases with no gene match: 7. The CDR3 DNA reads as TGCGCCAGCAGCTTAACGGGACAGGGTGGACAGCCCCAGCATTTT. This sequence encodes CASSLTGQGGQPQHF.

In its sample, this clone was seen once. The V call is TRBV10-1, the J call TRBJ2-5; TRBD2 matches at 8 bases. Trimming removed 5 bases from V and 2 bases from J; junction bases left unmatched: 4. Germline-derived CDR1 and CDR2 are WNHNN and SYGVQD (reference sequence). The CDR3 length is 14 residues. The CDR3: CASSPGGAQETQYF. The CDR3 region has the DNA TGCGCCAGCAGTCCGGGGGGGGCTCAAGAGACCCAGTACTTC.

The rearrangement joins TRBV28 to TRBJ2-2, with TRBD2 identical over 10 bases. From germline, CDR1 is MDHEN and CDR2 SYDVKM. The CDR3 has 16 amino acids. Losses at the gene ends were 1 base for V and 8 bases for J; bases not matched to a gene: 7. CDR3 nucleotides: TGTGCCAGCAGTTTATTCCTAGCGGGAGTTGGAGGGGAGCTGTTTTTT. Protein sequence: CASSLFLAGVGGELFF.

The CDR3 DNA reads as TGTGCCAGCGGGGGCCAACTCGCAGATACGCAGTATTTT. Translated: CASGGQLADTQYF. V is TRBV2 and J is TRBJ2-3; D perhaps matches TRBD1 (6 bases). This CDR3 spans 13 amino acids. CDR1 SNHLY and CDR2 FYNNEI come from the germline V gene. V shed 8 bases and J shed 4 bases, with 13 bases lying between them.

This chain joins TRBV12-5 and TRBJ1-2; 7 nucleotides align to TRBD1. The V and J ends lost 0 bases and 3 bases, in that order; junction bases with no gene match: 7. This CDR3 has 16 amino acids. Germline CDR1 LGHNT, CDR2 FRNRAP. CDR3 in DNA: TGTGCTAGTGGTTTGGTACCGGAGGGGGCGGACTATGGCTACACCTTC. Its translation: CASGLVPEGADYGYTF. The variable domain in full, completed from reference TRBV12-5 and TRBJ1-2, reads DARVTQTPRHKVTEMGQEVTMRCQPILGHNTVFWYRQTMMQGLELLAYFRNRAPLDDSGMPKDRFSAEMPDATLATLKIQPSEPRDSAVYFCASGLVPEGADYGYTFGSGTRLTVV.

V and J are TRBV4-1 and TRBJ2-7; 9 bases agree with TRBD1. The CDR3 extends over 15 amino acids. Germline assignment: CDR1 MGHRA and CDR2 YSYEKL. V lost 0 bases to trimming and J lost 3 bases; unmatched junction nucleotides: 3. CDR3 in amino acids: CASSQEDRGRYEQYF. CDR3 bases: TGCGCCAGCAGCCAAGAGGACAGGGGACGCTACGAGCAGTACTTC.

The chain combines TRBV29-1 with TRBJ2-5; D gene uncertain. CDR1 and CDR2 (germline): SQVTM, ANQGSEA. The V end lost 3 bases, the J end lost 2 bases, and 10 bases lay between the germline ends. The CDR3 contains 13 residues. The CDR3 DNA sequence: TGCAGCGTTGACCCCCGGAGTCAAGAGACCCAGTACTTC. This translates into CSVDPRSQETQYF.

The J gene is TRBJ2-5, the V gene TRBV7-2, with 10 bases lining up with TRBD2. Germline values: CDR1 SGHTA, CDR2 FQGNSA. The ends lost 1 base at V and 5 bases at J; junction bases unmatched: 10. This CDR3 spans 17 amino acids. The CDR3 region has the DNA TGTGCCAGCAGCTTAGGTGGTCTAGCGGGAGTGGAGGAGACCCAGTACTTC. Encoded protein: CASSLGGLAGVEETQYF.

This chain joins TRBV6-5 and TRBJ2-7; 7 bases line up with TRBD1. Germline V lookup: CDR1 MNHEY, CDR2 SVGAGI. There are 14 residues in the CDR3. J was trimmed by 2 bases and V by 5 bases; bases with no gene match: 6. DNA of the CDR3: TGTGCCAGCAGTAACGACAGGGCCCCCTACGAGCAGTACTTC. Protein product: CASSNDRAPYEQYF.

The rearrangement uses TRBV5-1 and TRBJ1-3; D not resolved. The CDR3 totals 16 residues. Germline V gives CDR1 SGHRS, CDR2 YFSETQ. Trimming removed 1 base at V and 0 bases at J, with 11 bases between. CDR3 DNA: TGCGCCAGCAGCTTGTTACTTCGGAGCTCTGGAAACACCATATATTTT. This gives the protein CASSLLLRSSGNTIYF.

V and J are TRBV5-1 and TRBJ1-4; D perhaps matches TRBD1 (5 bases). V was shortened by 1 base and J by 4 bases, with 11 bases between the two germline ends. Germline CDR1 reads SGHRS; CDR2 reads YFSETQ. The CDR3 has 15 residues. The CDR3, as DNA: TGCGCCAGCAGCTTGCGAGGGGCGGGTAATGAAAAACTGTTTTTT. It is translated as CASSLRGAGNEKLFF.

The chain links TRBV6-5 to TRBJ1-3; no firm D call. V was cut by 8 bases and J by 0 bases, with 11 bases left in between. CDR1 is MNHEY and CDR2 is SVGAGI in the germline V gene. The CDR3 has 14 residues. The CDR3 reads CASVELPSGNTIYF. The CDR3 nucleotides are TGTGCCAGCGTGGAGCTCCCCTCTGGAAACACCATATATTTT.

This clone has only one observation. This chain uses TRBV9 with TRBJ2-2, with 10 bases matching TRBD2. The germline gives CDR1 SGDLS, CDR2 YYNGEE. With V trimmed by 4 bases and J by 2 bases, 5 bases remained unmatched. The CDR3 extends over 16 amino acids. As DNA, the CDR3 is TGTGCCAGCAGCTTCCGGACTAGCGGTAACACCGGGGAGCTGTTTTTT. It translates to CASSFRTSGNTGELFF.

Only a few counts were recorded for this clone. The chain combines TRBV4-1 with TRBJ1-3; maybe TRBD1 (5 bases). The CDR3 runs to 17 residues. Germline-derived CDR1 and CDR2 are MGHRA and YSYEKL. V was shortened by 0 bases and J by 3 bases, with 15 bases between the two germline ends. The CDR3 loop is CASSQDPGEGFGNTIYF. CDR3 coding DNA: TGCGCCAGCAGCCAAGATCCGGGGGAAGGATTTGGAAACACCATATATTTT.

The chain recombines TRBV6-1 with TRBJ2-1; TRBD2 might be the D (6 bases). CDR3 length: 16 amino acids. CDR1 MNHNS and CDR2 SASEGT come from the germline V gene. V was cut by 0 bases and J by 12 bases, with 21 bases left in between. The CDR3 loop is CASSEAGGFRSSGQFF. For the CDR3, the DNA is TGTGCCAGCAGTGAAGCTGGAGGGTTCAGGAGTAGTGGGCAGTTCTTC.

As DNA, the CDR3 is TGTGCCTGGAGTTTTAGCATGAACACTGAAGCTTTCTTT. Translation gives CAWSFSMNTEAFF. V usage is TRBV30 and J usage is TRBJ1-1; D not certain. The CDR3 is made up of 13 amino acids. V was clipped by 2 bases and J by 0 bases, with 7 bases between them. The V gene's germline CDR1 is GTSNPN and CDR2 SVGIG (reference sequence).

This chain joins TRBV12-5 and TRBJ2-1, with D possibly called TRBD1 or TRBD2 (6 bases each). Deletions cut 2 bases from V and 7 bases from J, with 12 bases between. CDR3 size: 14 residues. Looked up from germline, CDR1 is LGHNT and CDR2 is FRNRAP. The CDR3 bases are TGTGCTAGTGGTTTGAGGGGGGCAGGGAATGAGCAGTTCTTC. Encoded protein: CASGLRGAGNEQFF.

This CDR3 is CASSAGPSSSPLHF. Written as DNA, the CDR3 is TGTGCCAGTAGTGCCGGGCCCTCATCTTCACCCCTCCACTTT. This chain links TRBV19 with TRBJ1-6; no firm D call. CDR1 and CDR2 from the germline V gene are LNHDA and SQIVND (reference sequence). V dropped 5 bases and J dropped 9 bases, with 14 bases sitting between them. The CDR3 is made up of 14 amino acids.

The V call is TRBV5-1, the J call TRBJ2-1; 7 bases agree with TRBD2. The CDR3 is made up of 15 amino acids. The germline V gene encodes CDR1 SGHRS and CDR2 YFSETQ. V shed 2 bases, J shed 2 bases, and the junction held 4 bases outside the gene matches. This chain's CDR3 is CASSFGLEAYNEQFF. The CDR3 DNA sequence: TGCGCCAGCAGCTTCGGACTAGAAGCCTACAATGAGCAGTTCTTC.

The chain combines TRBV5-1 with TRBJ2-7; 11 nucleotides agree with TRBD1. The V segment lost 0 bases and the J segment 5 bases; nucleotides outside the gene matches: 4. Germline CDR1 and CDR2: SGHRS and YFSETQ. This CDR3 region has 15 residues. CDR3 region: CASSLVGQGDNEQYF. The DNA for the CDR3 is TGCGCCAGCAGCTTGGTGGGACAGGGGGACAACGAGCAGTACTTC.

There are a few counts of this clone. The rearrangement links TRBV6-5 to TRBJ2-5; D possibly matches TRBD1 or TRBD2 (7 bases each). CDR3 length equals 13 residues. Germline V CDR1 and CDR2: MNHEY, SVGAGI. With 8 bases removed from V and 5 bases from J, the gap between germline ends came to 15 bases. The CDR3 protein is CASQGGVGETQYF. In DNA form, the CDR3 reads TGTGCCAGCCAGGGGGGGGTGGGCGAGACCCAGTACTTC.

The chain links TRBV12-5 to TRBJ2-1, with D uncertain. Per the germline V gene, CDR1 is LGHNT and CDR2 is FRNRAP. V was pared by 0 bases and J by 12 bases, with 15 bases between. The CDR3 is made up of 14 amino acids. This CDR3 is CASGLVQRAERQFF. The CDR3 DNA is TGTGCTAGTGGTTTGGTACAAAGGGCCGAAAGGCAGTTCTTC.

This clone was seen only once. The chain employs TRBV4-1 and TRBJ2-7; 9 positions match TRBD2. This CDR3 is 17 amino acids long. Looked up from germline, CDR1 is MGHRA and CDR2 is YSYEKL. J lost 0 bases, V lost 0 bases, and 6 bases had no gene match. The CDR3 bases are TGCGCCAGCAGCCAAGATCAAGGTAGCGGGAGCTCCTACGAGCAGTACTTC. It is translated as CASSQDQGSGSSYEQYF.

J is TRBJ1-1 and V is TRBV2; the D is unclear. Looked up from germline, CDR1 is SNHLY and CDR2 is FYNNEI. CDR3 length: 11 residues. V was shortened by 6 bases and J by 1 base, with 3 bases between the two germline ends. This chain's CDR3 is CASRGNTEAFF. The CDR3 bases are TGTGCCAGCAGGGGGAACACTGAAGCTTTCTTT.

The CDR3 bases are TGCGCCAGCAGTGAGGGCAGCGGGCCCACCGGGGAGCTGTTTTTT. Translation: CASSEGSGPTGELFF. The chain joins TRBV10-1 to TRBJ2-2; the D gene is possibly TRBD2 (6 bases). The CDR3 consists of 15 residues. The V and J ends lost 2 bases and 4 bases respectively, with 11 bases between them. Per germline, CDR1 WNHNN and CDR2 SYGVQD (reference sequence).

This clone appeared a few times. The V gene is TRBV5-1, the J gene TRBJ2-3; D is unresolved. V lost 1 base and J lost 2, with 11 bases in between. The CDR3 totals 15 residues. Germline V gene data show CDR1 as SGHRS and CDR2 as YFSETQ. For the CDR3, the DNA is TGCGCCAGCAGCTTGAGGCCAGAGGACACAGATACGCAGTATTTT. Protein sequence: CASSLRPEDTDTQYF.

The chain is built from TRBV6-5 and TRBJ2-2; D unclear. In germline, CDR1 is MNHEY, CDR2 SVGAGI. The CDR3 runs 16 residues. V dropped 0 bases and J dropped 1 base, with 9 bases sitting between them. The DNA for the CDR3 is TGTGCCAGCAGTTACTCGTTCAACCTGAACACCGGGGAGCTGTTTTTT. Protein: CASSYSFNLNTGELFF.

CDR3 sequence reads: CASSLRDTQYF. Here the CDR3 DNA reads TGTGCCAGCAGCCTAAGAGATACGCAGTATTTT. This chain connects TRBV6-5 to TRBJ2-3; D ambiguous. This CDR3 is built from 11 residues. V lost 6 bases, J lost 5 bases, and 6 bases lay in between. The germline V gene encodes CDR1 MNHEY and CDR2 SVGAGI.

The chain employs TRBV5-1 and TRBJ1-2; D uncertain. The ends were cut back, 5 bases at V and 8 bases at J, with 10 bases in the middle. From germline, CDR1 is SGHRS and CDR2 YFSETQ. CDR3 length: 11 amino acids. CDR3 DNA: TGCGCCAGCAGTTCGGACGGGGGCTACACCTTC. Translating gives CASSSDGGYTF.